This T cell receptor beta chain was observed in a study of beta chain features in type 1 diabetes. Isolated RNA was reverse transcribed in full, so expressed TCRB transcripts were sequenced. This table comes from immunoSEQ multiplex PCR, and its TCRdb copy is limited to in-frame clones, with some not included. The data hold some 180,000 clones, with about 13% observed a single time. The CDR3 has 13 amino acids. The V and J ends lost 4 bases and 13 bases respectively, with 17 bases between them. CDR1 and CDR2 (germline): MNHEY, SVGAGI. The material sequenced was central memory CD4+ T cells from blood. The rearrangement links TRBV6-5 to TRBJ2-1; a possible D gene is TRBD1 (7 bases). The receptor was isolated from a woman aged 18-35 years in good health. The CDR3 reads CASSSQGRRQQFF. The CDR3 DNA sequence: TGTGCCAGCAGTTCACAGGGGAGGAGGCAACAGTTCTTC.